The entry below gives a single T cell receptor (beta chain) sequence along with its context. The entry originates in a study of T cell changes during pregnancy in multiple sclerosis. The assay was immunoSEQ multiplex PCR, and TCRdb's table has in-frame clones only and misses some. Found here are some 80,000 clones, around 90% of them singletons; the top ten hold 0.9%. The source material was peripheral blood, sampled in the first trimester of pregnancy. This TCR derives from a female donor in good health, enrolled as a control in a pregnancy study.

This chain's CDR3 is CASSEAGGAGDKDTQYF. In DNA form, the CDR3 reads TGTGCCAGCAGTGAAGCGGGTGGAGCGGGAGACAAAGATACGCAGTATTTT. The chain couples TRBV6-1 to TRBJ2-3; 8 nucleotides agree with TRBD2. Germline values: CDR1 MNHNS, CDR2 SASEGT. The CDR3 is 17 residues long. Unmatched junction bases numbered 10, after V lost 0 bases and J lost 5 bases.